The sequence of this T cell receptor (beta chain) was determined in a study of T cell responses to AZD1222 COVID-19 vaccine. Regarding the study as a whole: Among spike-specific TCRs, nearly half reportedly target unmutated variant regions.

About this clone itself: Its antigen is not identified.

The germline gives CDR1 SGHRS, CDR2 YFSETQ. The V gene lost 4 bases and the J gene lost 8 bases, with 12 bases spanning the gap. This CDR3 has 12 amino acids. TCRdb's copy holds only in-frame clones and misses some; the assay was immunoSEQ multiplex PCR. The sample includes approximately 180,000 clones, over 80% seen only once; the top ten take roughly 1%. This receptor was identified in an adult who received the MenACWY meningococcal vaccine as a control. The sample in question was peripheral blood, obtained 28 days after the second dose of the MenACWY control vaccine. The chain is built from TRBV5-1 and TRBJ1-2, with no clear D. The CDR3 sequence is CASSDDEGGYTF. The CDR3 coding sequence is TGCGCCAGCAGCGACGACGAGGGAGGCTACACCTTC.